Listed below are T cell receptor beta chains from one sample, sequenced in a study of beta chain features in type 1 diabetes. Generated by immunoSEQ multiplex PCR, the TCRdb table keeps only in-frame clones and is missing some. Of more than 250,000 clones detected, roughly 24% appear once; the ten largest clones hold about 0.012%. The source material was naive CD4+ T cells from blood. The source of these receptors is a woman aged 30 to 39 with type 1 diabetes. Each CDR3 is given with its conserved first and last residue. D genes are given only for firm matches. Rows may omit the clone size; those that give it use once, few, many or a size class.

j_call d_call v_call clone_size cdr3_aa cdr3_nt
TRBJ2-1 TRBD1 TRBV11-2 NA CASSLGAGTVYNEQFF TGTGCCAGCAGCTTAGGGGCCGGGACAGTCTACAATGAGCAGTTCTTC
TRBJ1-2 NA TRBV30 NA CAWSGGSYGYTF TGTGCCTGGAGTGGTGGGAGCTATGGCTACACCTTC
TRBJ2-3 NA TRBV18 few CASSPSRDSTDTQYF TGTGCCAGCTCACCGAGCCGGGACTCCACAGATACGCAGTATTTT
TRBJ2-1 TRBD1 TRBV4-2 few CASSQGSGTGYNEQFF TGTGCCAGCAGCCAAGGGTCCGGGACAGGGTACAATGAGCAGTTCTTC
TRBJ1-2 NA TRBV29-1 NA CSVEDPGVGTF TGCAGCGTGGAGGACCCGGGGGTTGGCACCTTC
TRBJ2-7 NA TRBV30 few CAWTNGINYEQYF TGTGCCTGGACGAACGGTATCAACTACGAGCAGTACTTC
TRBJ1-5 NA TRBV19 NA CASSIGDRILQPQHF TGTGCCAGTAGTATCGGAGACAGGATTCTTCAGCCCCAGCATTTT
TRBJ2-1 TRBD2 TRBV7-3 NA CASSAGGPNEQFF TGTGCCAGCAGCGCGGGGGGGCCCAATGAGCAGTTCTTC
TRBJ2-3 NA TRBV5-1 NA CASQDSGTRSTDTQYF TGCGCCAGCCAAGATTCAGGGACAAGAAGCACAGATACGCAGTATTTT
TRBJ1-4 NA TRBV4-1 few CASRPAPLNEKLFF TGCGCCAGCAGACCAGCGCCGCTCAATGAAAAACTGTTTTTT
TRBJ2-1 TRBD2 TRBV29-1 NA CSVALAVENEQFF TGCAGCGTTGCTCTAGCGGTGGAAAATGAGCAGTTCTTC
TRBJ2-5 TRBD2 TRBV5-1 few CASSLPQAGGLQETQYF TGCGCCAGCAGCTTGCCCCAAGCGGGAGGACTCCAAGAGACCCAGTACTTC
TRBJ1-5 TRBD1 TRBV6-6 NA CASSSTGGRNQPQHF TGTGCCAGCAGTTCGACAGGGGGGCGGAATCAGCCCCAGCATTTT
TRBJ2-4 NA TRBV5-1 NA CASSPGFPQSDIQYF TGCGCCAGCAGTCCAGGATTTCCCCAATCGGACATTCAGTACTTC
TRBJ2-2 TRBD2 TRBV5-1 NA CASSEGTSGRTGELFF TGCGCCAGCAGCGAGGGGACTAGCGGGAGAACCGGGGAGCTGTTTTTT
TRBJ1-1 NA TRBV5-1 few CASSLGGAGAEAFF TGCGCCAGCAGCTTGGGTGGGGCAGGTGCTGAAGCTTTCTTT
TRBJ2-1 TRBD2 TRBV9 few CASSVSSGEYNEQFF TGTGCCAGCAGCGTATCTAGCGGAGAATACAATGAGCAGTTCTTC
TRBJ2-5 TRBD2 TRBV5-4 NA CASSLNGLARKETQYF TGTGCCAGCAGCCTAAACGGACTAGCGCGTAAAGAGACCCAGTACTTC
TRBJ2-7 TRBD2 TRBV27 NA CASTMRTGLAFYEQYF TGTGCCAGCACAATGCGGACGGGACTAGCGTTTTACGAGCAGTACTTC
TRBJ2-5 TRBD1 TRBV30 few CAWRGQGRRQETQYF TGTGCCTGGAGGGGACAGGGGAGGCGACAAGAGACCCAGTACTTC
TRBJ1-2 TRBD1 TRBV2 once CASSARQGSGYGYTF TGTGCCAGCAGTGCCCGACAGGGGTCTGGGTATGGCTACACCTTC
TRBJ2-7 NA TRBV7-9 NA CASSQAEGPYEQYF TGTGCCAGCAGCCAGGCGGAGGGACCCTACGAGCAGTACTTC
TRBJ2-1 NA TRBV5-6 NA CASSAQGWEFF TGTGCCAGCAGCGCACAGGGTTGGGAGTTCTTC
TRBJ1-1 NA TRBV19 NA CASSTQLGSTEAFF TGTGCCAGTAGTACCCAGCTAGGGAGCACTGAAGCTTTCTTT
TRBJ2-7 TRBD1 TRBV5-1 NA CASSRDRNYEQYF TGCGCCAGCAGCCGGGACAGGAACTACGAGCAGTACTTC
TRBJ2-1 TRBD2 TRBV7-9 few CASSTLAGAGFF TGTGCCAGCAGCACCTTAGCGGGAGCAGGGTTCTTC
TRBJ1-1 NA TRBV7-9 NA CASSLGTGKGTEAFF TGTGCCAGCAGCTTAGGTACAGGGAAAGGGACTGAAGCTTTCTTT
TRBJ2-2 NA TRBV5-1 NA CASSLRPGLNTGELFF TGCGCCAGCAGCTTGCGGCCAGGACTAAACACCGGGGAGCTGTTTTTT
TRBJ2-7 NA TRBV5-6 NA CASWGRTSYEQYF TGTGCCAGCTGGGGCAGGACCTCCTACGAGCAGTACTTC
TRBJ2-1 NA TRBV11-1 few CASSLGPSGSYNEQFF TGTGCCAGCAGCTTAGGCCCGTCGGGCTCCTACAATGAGCAGTTCTTC
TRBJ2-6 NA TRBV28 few CASRSGSGANVLTF TGTGCCAGCAGGTCCGGGTCTGGGGCCAACGTCCTGACTTTC
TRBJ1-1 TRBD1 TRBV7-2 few CASSARRGPNTEAFF TGTGCCAGCAGCGCGCGCAGGGGGCCTAACACTGAAGCTTTCTTT
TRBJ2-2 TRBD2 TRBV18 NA CASSPSREAGELFF TGTGCCAGCTCACCGTCGCGGGAGGCCGGGGAGCTGTTTTTT
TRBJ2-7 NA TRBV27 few CASSRDSLLYF TGTGCCAGCTCTAGGGACTCCCTACTGTACTTC
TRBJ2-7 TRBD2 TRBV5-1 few CASSGTSGSGEQYF TGCGCCAGCAGCGGGACTAGCGGGAGTGGCGAGCAGTACTTC
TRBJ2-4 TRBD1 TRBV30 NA CAWSGARDRVSDIQYF TGTGCCTGGAGTGGAGCTCGGGACAGGGTCTCGGACATTCAGTACTTC
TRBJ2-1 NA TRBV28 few CASSFPLRLPGLDNNEQFF TGTGCCAGCAGTTTCCCCCTTCGTCTTCCCGGTCTGGACAACAATGAGCAGTTCTTC
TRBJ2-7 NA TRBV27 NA CATRTRQRNEQYF TGTGCCACCAGAACGAGACAACGAAACGAGCAGTACTTC
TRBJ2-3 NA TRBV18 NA CASSPPSYADTQYF TGTGCCAGCTCACCACCTAGCTACGCAGATACGCAGTATTTT
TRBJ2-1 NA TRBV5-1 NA CASSFGQSSYNEQFF TGCGCCAGCAGCTTCGGACAGAGCTCCTACAATGAGCAGTTCTTC
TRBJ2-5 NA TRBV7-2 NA CASSSFGGQETQYF TGTGCCAGCAGCTCCTTTGGAGGGCAAGAGACCCAGTACTTC
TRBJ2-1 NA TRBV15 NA CATSRDQVLSYNEQFF TGTGCCACCAGCAGAGATCAGGTTCTCTCCTACAATGAGCAGTTCTTC
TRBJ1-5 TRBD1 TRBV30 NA CAWSVGTGAGQPQHF TGTGCCTGGAGTGTTGGGACAGGGGCCGGTCAGCCCCAGCATTTT
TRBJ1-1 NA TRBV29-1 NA CSVGANTEAFF TGCAGCGTTGGCGCGAACACTGAAGCTTTCTTT
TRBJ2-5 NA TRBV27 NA CASRRLVQETQYF TGTGCCAGCAGGCGACTTGTCCAAGAGACCCAGTACTTC